These 19 T cell receptor beta chains were all obtained from the same sample, sequenced in a study of identical twins. Via MiXCR, TCRdb re-called the 5' RACE reads, giving one row per CDR3 protein. The sample has about 890,000 distinct CDR3 sequences, 12% seen once. Separately, the same data were catalogued under a study of yellow fever vaccine responses in identical twins.

Sample: PBMCs. These receptor sequences come from a woman aged 18-29 years in good health.

This clonotype was counted between two and nine times. The chain recombines TRBV5-1 with TRBJ2-7; 12 bases are a match to TRBD2. Trimming at V came to 4 bases and at J to 2 bases, leaving 7 bases not matched to a gene. The CDR3 runs 16 residues. Germline CDR1 is SGHRS and CDR2 is YFSETQ. This chain's CDR3 is CASSPKTSGGPYEQYF. Written as DNA, the CDR3 is TGCGCCAGCAGCCCGAAGACTAGCGGGGGACCCTACGAGCAGTACTTC.

V usage is TRBV10-3 and J usage is TRBJ1-3; D unclear. CDR1 ENHRY and CDR2 SYGVKD come from the germline V gene. Trimming left V 7 bases short and J 6 bases short, with 10 bases between. CDR3 length: 12 amino acids. CDR3 coding DNA: TGTGCCATCATGGGCCCGGAAAACACCATATATTTT. It encodes CAIMGPENTIYF.

At least ten counts were recorded for this clonotype. V and J are TRBV5-1 and TRBJ2-2, with TRBD1 matching over 7 bases. V was pared by 4 bases and J by 1 base, with 10 bases of the junction left unmatched. Germline loops: CDR1 SGHRS, CDR2 YFSETQ. This CDR3 has 17 residues. In nucleotides, the CDR3 is TGCGCCAGCAGCCTCTACCCTCGGGACAGGAACACCGGGGAGCTGTTTTTT. Translating gives CASSLYPRDRNTGELFF.

The chain uses TRBV12-5 and TRBJ2-1; TRBD1 might be the D (5 bases). CDR3 length: 16 amino acids. V gave up 7 bases and J gave up 2 bases, with 18 bases separating them. Germline V gives CDR1 LGHNT, CDR2 FRNRAP. The chain's CDR3 is CASDFAGNHPYNEQFF. CDR3 bases: TGTGCTAGTGATTTTGCAGGGAACCACCCCTACAATGAGCAGTTCTTC. Full variable domain (outside the CDR3, taken from reference TRBV12-5 and TRBJ2-1): DARVTQTPRHKVTEMGQEVTMRCQPILGHNTVFWYRQTMMQGLELLAYFRNRAPLDDSGMPKDRFSAEMPDATLATLKIQPSEPRDSAVYFCASDFAGNHPYNEQFFGPGTRLTVL.

This clonotype has just a few counts. This chain links TRBV12-3 or TRBV12-4 with TRBJ2-2; 14 nucleotides match TRBD2. Trimming at V came to 5 bases and at J to 6 bases, leaving 11 bases not matched to a gene. This CDR3 is built from 18 residues. CDR3 protein: CASSPISPGLAGAGELFF. In DNA form, the CDR3 reads TGTGCCAGCAGTCCGATTTCGCCGGGACTAGCGGGAGCCGGGGAGCTGTTTTTT.

V gene TRBV10-3 combines with J gene TRBJ2-5; D uncertain. The germline V gene encodes CDR1 ENHRY and CDR2 SYGVKD. V gave up 3 bases and J gave up 2 bases, with 4 bases separating them. CDR3 size: 12 residues. Here the CDR3 reads CAISDRQETQYF. CDR3 bases: TGTGCCATCAGTGACAGACAAGAGACCCAGTACTTC.

The chain uses TRBV15 and TRBJ2-2, with 8 bases that match TRBD1. This CDR3 is built from 16 residues. Trimming at V came to 3 bases and at J to 2 bases, leaving 5 bases not matched to a gene. Germline CDR1 LNHNV, CDR2 YYDKDF (reference sequence). CDR3 sequence reads: CATSREGQENTGELFF. In nucleotides, the CDR3 is TGTGCCACCAGCAGGGAGGGACAGGAAAACACCGGGGAGCTGTTTTTT.

V gene TRBV5-1 combines with J gene TRBJ2-7; D is undetermined. V was cut by 0 bases and J by 3 bases, with 7 bases left in between. CDR3 size: 13 residues. Germline V lookup: CDR1 SGHRS, CDR2 YFSETQ. For the CDR3, the DNA is TGCGCCAGCAGCTTGGAATCGCGCTACGAGCAGTACTTC. Protein: CASSLESRYEQYF.

This clonotype was found many times. The chain uses TRBV5-1 and TRBJ2-7; unclear D gene. The CDR3 length is 13 residues. Trimming stripped 1 base from V and 3 bases from J, with 8 bases between. In germline, CDR1 is SGHRS, CDR2 YFSETQ. The CDR3 is CASSLLQNYEQYF. The CDR3 nucleotides are TGCGCCAGCAGCTTGCTACAGAACTACGAGCAGTACTTC.

The chain combines TRBV5-1 with TRBJ2-6; D unresolved. Germline CDR1 SGHRS, CDR2 YFSETQ. This CDR3 is built from 18 residues. V dropped 6 bases and J dropped 0 bases, with 19 bases sitting between them. CDR3 sequence (DNA): TGCGCCAGCACCCCCCTTATGGGCGGTATCTCTGGGGCCAACGTCCTGACTTTC. Translation: CASTPLMGGISGANVLTF.

This chain joins TRBV6-1 and TRBJ2-2, with 13 bases fitting TRBD2. J gave up 0 bases and V 8 bases, and 3 bases lay outside the gene matches. Germline V gene sequence: CDR1 MNHNS, CDR2 SASEGT. CDR3 length: 16 amino acids. DNA for the CDR3: TGTGCCAGCGGGGGACTAGCGGGAACGAACACCGGGGAGCTGTTTTTT. This encodes CASGGLAGTNTGELFF.

This clonotype was counted between two and nine times. The J gene is TRBJ1-4, the V gene TRBV6-5; D might be TRBD1 (5 bases). Trimming took 2 bases from V and 0 from J, leaving 13 bases between them. From germline, CDR1 is MNHEY and CDR2 SVGAGI. CDR3 length equals 17 residues. The CDR3 sequence: CASSYDSRAATNEKLFF. The CDR3 nucleotides are TGTGCCAGCAGTTACGACTCCAGGGCTGCAACTAATGAAAAACTGTTTTTT.

The V gene is TRBV20-1, the J gene TRBJ2-7; 9 bases line up with TRBD1. The CDR3 loop spans 14 amino acids. The V gene end was trimmed by 3 bases and the J gene end by 4 bases; junction bases not matched to a gene: 7. Germline V lookup: CDR1 DFQATT, CDR2 SNEGSKA (reference sequence). The CDR3 nucleotides read TGCAGTGCTAGGTCAGACAGGGGGGCGTACGAGCAGTACGTC. As protein: CSARSDRGAYEQYV.

The V gene is TRBV28, the J gene TRBJ2-7; perhaps TRBD2 as D (5 bases). This CDR3 spans 13 amino acids. Per the germline V gene, CDR1 is MDHEN and CDR2 is SYDVKM. Trimming stripped 6 bases from V and 2 bases from J, with 11 bases between. The DNA of the CDR3 is TGTGCCAGCAGCTTGAAGAGGGCCTACGAGCAGTACTTC. It specifies CASSLKRAYEQYF.

The genes are TRBV20-1 and TRBJ2-2, with TRBD1 as a possible D gene (7 bases). V was shortened by 5 bases and J by 0 bases, with 13 bases between the two germline ends. The CDR3 sequence is 15 residues long. Germline V gene lookup returns CDR1 DFQATT and CDR2 SNEGSKA (reference sequence). For the CDR3, the DNA is TGCAGTGCTCCGCGGGACAGAGCGAACACCGGGGAGCTGTTTTTT. Residues: CSAPRDRANTGELFF.

This clonotype was seen repeatedly, ten times or more. This rearrangement joins TRBV25-1 to TRBJ2-3; D uncertain. The germline V gene encodes CDR1 MGHDK and CDR2 SYGVNS. The CDR3 totals 14 residues. The V gene lost 3 bases and the J gene lost 3 bases, with 10 bases spanning the gap. The CDR3 coding sequence is TGTGCCAGCAGTGATGTTCCTCCAACAGATACGCAGTATTTT. Amino acids: CASSDVPPTDTQYF.

This rearrangement joins TRBV3-1 to TRBJ2-1, with D uncertain. Per germline, CDR1 LGHDT and CDR2 YNNKEL (reference sequence). The germline V and J ends were trimmed by 2 bases and 9 bases, with 11 bases remaining between them. This CDR3 has 13 amino acids. CDR3 nucleotides: TGTGCCAGCAGCCAATATCAGAACGGTGAGCAGTTCTTC. It specifies CASSQYQNGEQFF.

The chain combines TRBV15 with TRBJ2-7; TRBD1 matches at 8 bases. CDR1 and CDR2 from the germline V gene are LNHNV and YYDKDF (reference sequence). Trimming removed 5 bases from V and 6 bases from J; junction bases left unmatched: 12. CDR3 size: 15 residues. CDR3 protein: CATSLHGQGLGEQYV. In DNA, the CDR3 is TGTGCCACCAGCCTCCACGGACAGGGCTTGGGCGAGCAGTACGTC.

This clonotype was counted a few times. This chain connects TRBV28 to TRBJ2-1; D tentatively fits TRBD1 or TRBD2 (6 bases each). The germline V and J ends were trimmed by 7 bases and 0 bases, with 13 bases remaining between them. The CDR3 sequence is 15 residues long. Germline lookup yields CDR1 MDHEN and CDR2 SYDVKM. CDR3 nucleotides: TGTGCCAGCACCAAAGGGGGGAGCTCCTACAATGAGCAGTTCTTC. It codes for CASTKGGSSYNEQFF.